These 30 T cell receptor beta chains were sequenced from one sample in a study of shared clonotypes between healthy human individuals. Method: immunoSEQ multiplex PCR; TCRdb's copy keeps in-frame clones and lacks some. The profile shows 2 million to 2.5 million clones, about 90% of them singletons. Material: naive CD4+ T cells from PBMCs. Subset reported: CD45RA+ positively selected. These receptors were collected from a man aged 18-30 years in good health. Some clones in this sample may be carry-over from other donors' samples.

The rearrangement joins TRBV5-1 to TRBJ2-5, with 15 bases identical to TRBD2. The trim removed 4 bases at V and 1 base at J, leaving 8 bases unmatched. The CDR3 totals 18 residues. Germline-derived CDR1 and CDR2 are SGHRS and YFSETQ. The CDR3 spells CASSLPGLAGGGQETQYF. For the CDR3, the DNA is TGCGCCAGCAGCCTTCCGGGACTAGCGGGAGGAGGCCAAGAGACCCAGTACTTC. Looking up the rest from reference TRBV5-1 and TRBJ2-5 gives the full variable domain: KAGVTQTPRYLIKTRGQQVTLSCSPISGHRSVSWYQQTPGQGLQFLFEYFSETQRNKGNFPGRFSGRQFSNSRSEMNVSTLELGDSALYLCASSLPGLAGGGQETQYFGPGTRLLVL.

J is TRBJ1-3 and V is TRBV4-1, with D possibly TRBD1 on 5 matching bases. The CDR3 spans 16 residues. V lost 1 base, J lost 2 bases, and 12 bases lay in between. CDR1 is MGHRA, CDR2 YSYEKL, per germline. CDR3 in DNA: TGCGCCAGCAGCCAAGGGGGGGGGAGGACTGGAAACACCATATATTTT. Amino acid sequence: CASSQGGGRTGNTIYF.

The genes are TRBV5-4 and TRBJ1-2; possibly TRBD1 for D (5 bases). The germline CDR1 and CDR2 sequences are SGHNT and YYREEE (reference sequence). The CDR3 has 16 amino acids. V lost 3 bases and J lost 3, with 18 bases in between. The CDR3 reads CASSWVIGALDYGYTF. DNA of the CDR3: TGTGCCAGCAGCTGGGTAATCGGGGCCTTAGACTATGGCTACACCTTC.

This clone showed up just once. This chain connects TRBV6-6 to TRBJ1-5; D call uncertain. V shed 2 bases and J shed 7 bases, with 9 bases lying between them. The CDR3 contains 13 residues. Germline loops: CDR1 MNHNY, CDR2 SVGAGI (reference sequence). This CDR3 is CASSYDPRQPQHF. CDR3 nucleotide sequence: TGTGCCAGCAGTTACGATCCGCGGCAGCCCCAGCATTTT.

V is TRBV6-6 and J is TRBJ1-2; D is unresolved. Trimming stripped 6 bases from V and 0 bases from J, with 11 bases between. Germline values: CDR1 MNHNY, CDR2 SVGAGI (reference sequence). CDR3 size: 14 residues. The CDR3 DNA sequence: TGTGCCAGCAGGTCGGGCCCCACTAACTATGGCTACACCTTC. Translation: CASRSGPTNYGYTF.

The V gene is TRBV28, the J gene TRBJ2-3; D unresolved. In germline, CDR1 is MDHEN, CDR2 SYDVKM. This CDR3 has 15 amino acids. Between the trimmed V and J ends, which lost 3 bases and 7 bases, there was a span of 17 bases. The CDR3 sequence is CASSLLGQKQYTQYF. The DNA of the CDR3 is TGTGCCAGCAGTTTGTTAGGGCAGAAACAGTATACGCAGTATTTT.

The chain joins TRBV5-1 to TRBJ2-3; TRBD2 matches at 8 bases. The germline gives CDR1 SGHRS, CDR2 YFSETQ. V shed 1 base, J shed 2 bases, and the junction held 3 bases outside the gene matches. The CDR3 is 15 residues long. The CDR3 is CASSLTAGATDTQYF. CDR3 DNA: TGCGCCAGCAGCTTGACAGCGGGAGCCACAGATACGCAGTATTTT. The full variable domain, completed using reference TRBV5-1 and TRBJ2-3, is KAGVTQTPRYLIKTRGQQVTLSCSPISGHRSVSWYQQTPGQGLQFLFEYFSETQRNKGNFPGRFSGRQFSNSRSEMNVSTLELGDSALYLCASSLTAGATDTQYFGPGTRLTVL.

This chain joins TRBV18 and TRBJ1-1; D perhaps matches TRBD1 (6 bases). The CDR3 length is 16 residues. Germline CDR1 KGHSH, CDR2 LQKENI. Trimming stripped 0 bases from V and 8 bases from J, with 19 bases between. CDR3 in DNA: TGTGCCAGCTCACCACCGGCAGCGACAGGTGGAGGGGAAGCTTTCTTT. This translates into CASSPPAATGGGEAFF.

Of note for this clone: A junction end diverges from the germline sequence, so it may reflect a read error. This rearrangement joins TRBV4-3 to TRBJ2-1; no firm D call. Germline loops: CDR1 LGHNA, CDR2 YSLEER. The CDR3 spans 14 residues. The CDR3, as DNA: TGCGCCAGCACCCAACAGCATTCCTACAATGAGCAGTTCTTC. Its translation: CASTQQHSYNEQFF.

V is TRBV4-1 and J is TRBJ1-1; no definite D call. The length of the CDR3 is 16 residues. Germline loops: CDR1 MGHRA, CDR2 YSYEKL. The germline V and J ends were trimmed by 4 bases and 3 bases, with 18 bases remaining between them. The CDR3 DNA reads as TGCGCCAGCAGCCCAGGCTGGGGTTCGTCGGACACTGAAGCTTTCTTT. This sequence encodes CASSPGWGSSDTEAFF.

DNA for the CDR3: TGTGCCAGCTCACCACCGACAGGGCGCGCCTACAATGAGCAGTTCTTC. Translation: CASSPPTGRAYNEQFF. This chain connects TRBV18 to TRBJ2-1, with 7 nucleotides matching TRBD1. Germline trimming cut 0 bases from V and 2 bases from J; bases unmatched to any gene: 4. CDR1 and CDR2 from the germline V gene are KGHSH and LQKENI. The CDR3 sequence is 16 residues long.

V is TRBV10-3 and J is TRBJ2-5, with a possible D match to TRBD1 (6 bases). Trimming cost V 11 bases and J 2 bases, with 12 bases left between them. This CDR3 is 12 amino acids long. The germline CDR1 and CDR2 sequences are ENHRY and SYGVKD. CDR3 DNA sequence: TGTGCCTCAGGGGCCCTACAAGAGACCCAGTACTTC. This sequence encodes CASGALQETQYF.

Concerning this clone: This CDR3 is also generated by other DNA sequences in the sample. The J gene is TRBJ2-7, the V gene TRBV6-6; 7 bases line up with TRBD2. In germline, CDR1 is MNHNY, CDR2 SVGAGI (reference sequence). The CDR3 extends over 13 amino acids. J gave up 0 bases and V 8 bases, and 4 bases lay outside the gene matches. As DNA, the CDR3 is TGTGCCAGCCGAGGCGGGAGCTCCTACGAGCAGTACTTC. Translating gives CASRGGSSYEQYF.

The genes are TRBV10-3 and TRBJ1-3; D remains unclear. The germline V gene has CDR1 ENHRY and CDR2 SYGVKD. This CDR3 region has 15 residues. V lost 4 bases to trimming and J lost 0 bases, with 10 bases between them. The CDR3 sequence is CAISAPVTSGNTIYF. For the CDR3, the DNA is TGTGCCATCAGTGCTCCGGTAACCTCTGGAAACACCATATATTTT.

V is TRBV19 and J is TRBJ2-1, with D possibly being TRBD1 (7 bases). V dropped 11 bases and J dropped 2 bases, with 16 bases sitting between them. The CDR3 is made up of 14 amino acids. Germline V CDR1 and CDR2: LNHDA, SQIVND (reference sequence). This CDR3 is CASRGRGTYNEQFF. CDR3 bases: TGTGCCTCGAGGGGGCGGGGAACCTACAATGAGCAGTTCTTC.

J is TRBJ2-7 and V is TRBV7-2; D is uncertain. V was cut by 7 bases and J by 0 bases, with 10 bases left in between. CDR1 and CDR2 (germline): SGHTA, FQGNSA. This CDR3 contains 13 residues. CDR3 loop: CASNIDGSYEQYF. DNA of the CDR3: TGTGCCAGCAACATTGACGGCTCCTACGAGCAGTACTTC. The whole variable domain, filled in from reference TRBV7-2 and TRBJ2-7, reads GAGVSQSPSNKVTEKGKDVELRCDPISGHTALYWYRQSLGQGLEFLIYFQGNSAPDKSGLPSDRFSAERTGGSVSTLTIQRTQQEDSAVYLCASNIDGSYEQYFGPGTRLTVT.

This chain connects TRBV29-1 to TRBJ2-5, with TRBD1 identical over 7 bases. The CDR3 loop spans 16 amino acids. V trimming: 0 bases; J trimming: 2 bases; junction bases outside the gene matches: 9. Germline values: CDR1 SQVTM, CDR2 ANQGSEA. CDR3 in amino acids: CSVEDPRGQRQETQYF. The CDR3 nucleotides read TGCAGCGTTGAAGATCCCCGGGGACAGCGGCAAGAGACCCAGTACTTC.

This chain uses TRBV11-2 with TRBJ2-1; D remains unclear. The CDR3 has 13 residues. Germline V gives CDR1 SGHAT, CDR2 FQNNGV. Trimming shortened V by 5 bases and J by 6 bases, and 11 bases separated the two germline ends. The CDR3: CASSPPNTNEQFF. In nucleotides, the CDR3 is TGTGCCAGCAGCCCCCCCAATACCAATGAGCAGTTCTTC.

A single count supports this clone. This chain uses TRBV18 with TRBJ1-5, with D possibly matching TRBD1 (5 bases). The CDR3 extends over 13 amino acids. Between the trimmed V and J ends, which lost 3 bases and 6 bases, there was a span of 9 bases. Germline lookup yields CDR1 KGHSH and CDR2 LQKENI. The CDR3 loop reads CASSPDMSQPQHF. The CDR3 region has the DNA TGTGCCAGCTCACCGGACATGTCTCAGCCCCAGCATTTT.

V and J are TRBV19 and TRBJ2-1; 10 bases are shared with TRBD1. After removal of 4 bases from V and 4 bases from J, the junction contained 16 bases not matched to a gene. CDR1 is LNHDA and CDR2 is SQIVND in the germline V gene (reference sequence). The CDR3 covers 19 residues. In DNA, the CDR3 is TGTGCCAGTAGTACTACTCCTTCCGGGACAGGGGCGAGGTACAATGAGCAGTTCTTC. It encodes CASSTTPSGTGARYNEQFF.

The V call is TRBV5-1, the J call TRBJ1-3; D remains unclear. V was clipped by 4 bases and J by 2 bases, with 13 bases between them. Germline V gives CDR1 SGHRS, CDR2 YFSETQ. The CDR3 has 15 residues. The DNA of the CDR3 is TGCGCCAGCAGCCTAGGGTTAGGAACTGGAAACACCATATATTTT. It translates to CASSLGLGTGNTIYF.

The rearrangement joins TRBV9 to TRBJ2-2, with 11 positions matching TRBD2. Looked up from germline, CDR1 is SGDLS and CDR2 is YYNGEE. The CDR3 runs 17 residues. V trimming: 0 bases; J trimming: 7 bases; junction bases outside the gene matches: 8. CDR3 residues: CASSVGVAGGPGGELFF. CDR3 nucleotide sequence: TGTGCCAGCAGCGTAGGCGTAGCGGGAGGGCCCGGCGGGGAGCTGTTTTTT.

This sequence joins TRBV7-6 and TRBJ1-1; 8 bases align to TRBD1. V shed 5 bases, J shed 0 bases, and the junction held 8 bases outside the gene matches. Germline V gene lookup returns CDR1 SGHVS and CDR2 FNYEAQ. The CDR3 covers 16 residues. The CDR3 is CASSRYRDRLNTEAFF. Written as DNA, the CDR3 is TGTGCCAGCAGCCGCTACCGGGACAGGTTGAACACTGAAGCTTTCTTT.

This sequence joins TRBV5-6 and TRBJ2-7, with D uncertain. The CDR3 runs 13 residues. Germline loops: CDR1 SGHDT, CDR2 YYEEEE. Trimming stripped 0 bases from V and 6 bases from J, with 10 bases between. The CDR3 here is CASSLVAFGEQYF. In nucleotides, the CDR3 is TGTGCCAGCAGCTTGGTGGCGTTCGGCGAGCAGTACTTC.

J is TRBJ2-1 and V is TRBV5-1, with D tentatively TRBD1 (5 bases). Germline CDR1 reads SGHRS; CDR2 reads YFSETQ. There are 18 residues in the CDR3. Between the trimmed V and J ends, which lost 3 bases and 0 bases, there was a span of 19 bases. The CDR3 DNA sequence: TGCGCCAGCAGCTGGAGTATGGGGCGGAATAGCTCCTACAATGAGCAGTTCTTC. Its protein product is CASSWSMGRNSSYNEQFF.

The CDR3 DNA follows: TGTGCCAGCACCGAAGGGTGGAGGGATAATTCACCCCTCCACTTT. Encoded protein: CASTEGWRDNSPLHF. The rearrangement joins TRBV11-1 to TRBJ1-6; no firm D call. V was clipped by 7 bases and J by 5 bases, with 15 bases between them. Germline V gene sequence: CDR1 SGHAT, CDR2 FQDESV (reference sequence). This CDR3 is 15 amino acids long.

The V and J genes are TRBV21-1 and TRBJ2-3; TRBD2 is taken as the D call from the table, unchecked against the DNA. TRBV21-1 is a known pseudogene. This CDR3 comprises 20 residues. CDR3 residues: CASSKVRSGRLNPSTDTQYF. In DNA form, the CDR3 reads TGTGCCAGCAGCAAAGTGCGAAGCGGGAGGTTGAATCCTAGCACAGATACGCAGTATTTT.

The chain joins TRBV5-4 to TRBJ2-3, with 8 bases identical to TRBD2. There are 14 residues in the CDR3. V trimming: 3 bases; J trimming: 5 bases; junction bases outside the gene matches: 5. Germline V gene data show CDR1 as SGHNT and CDR2 as YYREEE (reference sequence). The CDR3 nucleotides read TGTGCCAGCAGCTCGGGGGGGGTAGGAGATACGCAGTATTTT. Its translation: CASSSGGVGDTQYF.

This chain connects TRBV7-4 to TRBJ1-2, with 7 bases matching TRBD1. Trimming took 1 base from V and 3 from J; bases not matched to a gene: 5. The CDR3 spans 15 residues. CDR1 SGHVT and CDR2 SQSDAQ come from the germline V gene. CDR3 region: CASSLGWGQYYGYTF. DNA of the CDR3: TGTGCCAGCAGCTTAGGGTGGGGACAGTACTATGGCTACACCTTC.

The chain has TRBV2 and TRBJ2-7, with a weak D call TRBD2 (6 bases). The CDR3 spans 13 residues. Looked up from germline, CDR1 is SNHLY and CDR2 is FYNNEI. Trimming removed 10 bases at V and 7 bases at J, with 20 bases between. The CDR3 DNA reads as TGTGCCACTACCGGGGACCTGGAGGGGGAGCAGTACTTC. Translation gives CATTGDLEGEQYF.